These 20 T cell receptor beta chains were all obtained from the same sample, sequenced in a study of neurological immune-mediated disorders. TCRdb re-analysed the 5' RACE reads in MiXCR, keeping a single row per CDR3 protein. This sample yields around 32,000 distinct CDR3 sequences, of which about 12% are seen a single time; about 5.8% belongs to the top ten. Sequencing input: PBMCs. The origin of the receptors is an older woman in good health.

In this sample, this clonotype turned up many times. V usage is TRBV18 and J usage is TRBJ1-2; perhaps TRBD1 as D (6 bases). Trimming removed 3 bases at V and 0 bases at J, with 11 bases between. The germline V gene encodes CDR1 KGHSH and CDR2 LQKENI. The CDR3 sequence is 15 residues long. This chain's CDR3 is CASSPSGQPNYGYTF. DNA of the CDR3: TGTGCCAGCTCACCGTCGGGACAACCTAACTATGGCTACACCTTC. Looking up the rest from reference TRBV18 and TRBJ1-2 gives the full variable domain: NAGVMQNPRHLVRRRGQEARLRCSPMKGHSHVYWYRQLPEEGLKFMVYLQKENIIDESGMPKERFSAEFPKEGPSILRIQQVVRGDSAAYFCASSPSGQPNYGYTFGSGTRLTVV.

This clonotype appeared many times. The CDR3: CASSFGGMNTEAFF. The CDR3 nucleotides read TGTGCCAGCAGCTTTGGGGGTATGAACACTGAAGCTTTCTTT. The V and J genes are TRBV7-2 and TRBJ1-1, with a possible D match to TRBD1 (5 bases). The CDR3 extends over 14 amino acids. Germline lookup yields CDR1 SGHTA and CDR2 FQGNSA. V lost 3 bases, J lost 0 bases, and 8 bases lay in between.

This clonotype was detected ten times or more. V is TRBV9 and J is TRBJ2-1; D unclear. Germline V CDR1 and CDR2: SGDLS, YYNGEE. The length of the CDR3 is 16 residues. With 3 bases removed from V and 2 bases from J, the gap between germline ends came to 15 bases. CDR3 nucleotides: TGTGCCAGCAGCGCAGAGAATTTTACCCCCTACAATGAGCAGTTCTTC. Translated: CASSAENFTPYNEQFF.

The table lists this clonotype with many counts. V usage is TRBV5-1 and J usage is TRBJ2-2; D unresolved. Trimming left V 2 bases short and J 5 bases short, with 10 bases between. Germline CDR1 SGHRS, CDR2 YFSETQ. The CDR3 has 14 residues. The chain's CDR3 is CASSFTGFTGELFF. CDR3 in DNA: TGCGCCAGCAGCTTTACCGGGTTTACCGGGGAGCTGTTTTTT.

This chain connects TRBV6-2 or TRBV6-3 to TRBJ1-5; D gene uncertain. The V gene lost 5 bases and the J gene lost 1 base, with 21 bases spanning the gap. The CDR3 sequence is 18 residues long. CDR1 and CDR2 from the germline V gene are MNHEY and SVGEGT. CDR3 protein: CASSGPVWSSGSNQPQHF. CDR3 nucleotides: TGTGCCAGCAGTGGACCCGTCTGGTCCTCCGGGAGCAATCAGCCCCAGCATTTT.

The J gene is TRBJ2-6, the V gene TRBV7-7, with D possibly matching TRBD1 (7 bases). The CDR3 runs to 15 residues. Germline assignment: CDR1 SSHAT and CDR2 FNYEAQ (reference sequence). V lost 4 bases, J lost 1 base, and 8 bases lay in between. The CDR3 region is CASSSGGSGANVLTF. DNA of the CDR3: TGTGCCAGCAGCTCAGGGGGGTCTGGGGCCAACGTCCTGACTTTC.

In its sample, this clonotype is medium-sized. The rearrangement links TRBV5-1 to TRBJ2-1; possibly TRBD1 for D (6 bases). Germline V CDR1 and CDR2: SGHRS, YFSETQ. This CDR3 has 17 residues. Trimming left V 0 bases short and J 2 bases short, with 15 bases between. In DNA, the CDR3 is TGCGCCAGCAGCTTGGATTTCTCCAGGGGAGCCTACAATGAGCAGTTCTTC. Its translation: CASSLDFSRGAYNEQFF.

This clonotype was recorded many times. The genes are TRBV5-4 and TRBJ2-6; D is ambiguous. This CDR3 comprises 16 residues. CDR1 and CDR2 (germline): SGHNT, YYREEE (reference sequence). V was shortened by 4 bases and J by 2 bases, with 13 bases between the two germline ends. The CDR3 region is CASSPRQFAGANVLTF. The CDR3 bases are TGTGCCAGCAGCCCCCGGCAGTTCGCTGGGGCCAACGTCCTGACTTTC.

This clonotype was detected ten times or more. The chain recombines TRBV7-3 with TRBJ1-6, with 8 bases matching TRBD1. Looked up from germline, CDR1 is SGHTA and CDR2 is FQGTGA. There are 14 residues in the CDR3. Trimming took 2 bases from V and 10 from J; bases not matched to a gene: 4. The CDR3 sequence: CASSLAGGGSPLHF. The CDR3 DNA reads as TGTGCCAGCAGCTTAGCAGGGGGCGGGTCACCCCTCCACTTT. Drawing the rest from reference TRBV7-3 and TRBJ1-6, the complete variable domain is GAGVSQTPSNKVTEKGKYVELRCDPISGHTALYWYRQSLGQGPEFLIYFQGTGAADDSGLPNDRFFAVRPEGSVSTLKIQRTERGDSAVYLCASSLAGGGSPLHFGNGTRLTVT.

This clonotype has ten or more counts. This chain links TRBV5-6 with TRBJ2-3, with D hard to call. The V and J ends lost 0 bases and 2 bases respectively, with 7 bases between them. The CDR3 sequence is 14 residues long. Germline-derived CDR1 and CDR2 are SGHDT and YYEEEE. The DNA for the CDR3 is TGTGCCAGCAGCTTGGGGGCCCACACAGATACGCAGTATTTT. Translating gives CASSLGAHTDTQYF.

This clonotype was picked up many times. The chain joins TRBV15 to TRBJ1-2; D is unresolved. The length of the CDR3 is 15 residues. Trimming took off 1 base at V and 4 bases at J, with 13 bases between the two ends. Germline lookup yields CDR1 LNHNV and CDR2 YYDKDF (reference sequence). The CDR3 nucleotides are TGTGCCACCAGCAGAGGTGCGGGGATGGCCTATGGCTACACCTTC. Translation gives CATSRGAGMAYGYTF.

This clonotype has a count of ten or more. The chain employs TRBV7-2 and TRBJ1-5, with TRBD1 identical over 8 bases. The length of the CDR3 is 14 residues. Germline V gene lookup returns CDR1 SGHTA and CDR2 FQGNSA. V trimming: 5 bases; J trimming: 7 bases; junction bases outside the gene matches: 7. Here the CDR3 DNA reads TGTGCCAGCAGCCCTCAGGGGGCGGGACAGCCCCAGCATTTT. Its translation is CASSPQGAGQPQHF.

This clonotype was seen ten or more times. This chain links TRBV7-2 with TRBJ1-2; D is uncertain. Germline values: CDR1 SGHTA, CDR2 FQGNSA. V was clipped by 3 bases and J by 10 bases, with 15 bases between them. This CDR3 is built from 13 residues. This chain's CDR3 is CASSLPVKEDYTF. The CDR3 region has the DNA TGTGCCAGCAGCTTGCCGGTAAAAGAAGACTACACCTTC.

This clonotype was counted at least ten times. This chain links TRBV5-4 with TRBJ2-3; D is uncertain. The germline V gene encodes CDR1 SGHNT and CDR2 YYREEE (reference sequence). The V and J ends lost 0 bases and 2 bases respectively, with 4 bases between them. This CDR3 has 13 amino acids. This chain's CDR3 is CASSLDPTDTQYF. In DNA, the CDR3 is TGTGCCAGCAGCTTGGATCCCACAGATACGCAGTATTTT.

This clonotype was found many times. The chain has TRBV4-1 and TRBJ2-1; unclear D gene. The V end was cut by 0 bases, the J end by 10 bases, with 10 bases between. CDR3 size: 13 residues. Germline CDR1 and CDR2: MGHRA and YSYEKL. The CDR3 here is CASSQERMGEQFF. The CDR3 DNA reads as TGCGCCAGCAGCCAAGAGAGAATGGGGGAGCAGTTCTTC.

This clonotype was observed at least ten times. The CDR3 DNA reads TGCGCCAGCAGCTTGGGGGCGGGCAGGTCCGTCTATGGCTACACCTTC. Amino acids: CASSLGAGRSVYGYTF. The rearrangement joins TRBV5-1 to TRBJ1-2; unclear D gene. Germline assignment: CDR1 SGHRS and CDR2 YFSETQ. The CDR3 length is 16 residues. V was trimmed by 0 bases and J by 4 bases, leaving 16 bases between them. Full variable domain (remainder filled in from reference TRBV5-1 and TRBJ1-2): KAGVTQTPRYLIKTRGQQVTLSCSPISGHRSVSWYQQTPGQGLQFLFEYFSETQRNKGNFPGRFSGRQFSNSRSEMNVSTLELGDSALYLCASSLGAGRSVYGYTFGSGTRLTVV.

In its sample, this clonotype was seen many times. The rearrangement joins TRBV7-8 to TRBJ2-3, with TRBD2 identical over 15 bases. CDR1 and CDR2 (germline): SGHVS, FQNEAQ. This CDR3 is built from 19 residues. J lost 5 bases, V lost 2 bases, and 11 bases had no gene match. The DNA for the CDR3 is TGTGCCAGCAGCTTAATGGGTGGACTAGCGGGGGGGCCGTTAGATACGCAGTATTTT. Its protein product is CASSLMGGLAGGPLDTQYF.

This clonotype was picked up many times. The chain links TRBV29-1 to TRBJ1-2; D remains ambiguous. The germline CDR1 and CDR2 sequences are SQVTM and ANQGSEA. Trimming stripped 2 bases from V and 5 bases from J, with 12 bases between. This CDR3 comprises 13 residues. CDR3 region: CSVERYVGYGYTF. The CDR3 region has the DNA TGCAGCGTTGAACGCTATGTGGGGTATGGCTACACCTTC.

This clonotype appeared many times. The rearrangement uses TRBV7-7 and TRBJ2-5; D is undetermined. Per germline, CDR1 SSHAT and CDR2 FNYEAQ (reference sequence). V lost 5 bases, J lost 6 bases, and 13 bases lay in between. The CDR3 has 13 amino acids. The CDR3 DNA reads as TGTGCCAGCAGCCTCGCGGCAAGCCAGACCCAGTACTTC. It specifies CASSLAASQTQYF.

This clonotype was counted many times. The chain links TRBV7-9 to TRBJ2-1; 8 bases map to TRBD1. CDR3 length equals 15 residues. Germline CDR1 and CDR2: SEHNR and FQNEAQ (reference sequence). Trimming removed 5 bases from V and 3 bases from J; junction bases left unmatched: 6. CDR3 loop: CASSPTGTGYNEQFF. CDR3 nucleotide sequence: TGTGCCAGCAGCCCCACCGGGACAGGCTACAATGAGCAGTTCTTC.